Listed below are T cell receptor beta chains from one sample, sequenced in a study. Each CDR3 protein is one row after TCRdb ran MiXCR on the RT-PCR reads. The sample shows 550,000 to 750,000 distinct CDR3 sequences, 14% of them seen only once. Sequenced sample: memory CD4+ T cells from blood. These receptors all come from a female donor in good health, serving as a healthy control. Each CDR3 is given with its conserved first and last residue. A D gene is named only where the DNA matches it firmly. The size of a clone is reported for some rows only, either as once, few or many, or as a class for expanded clones.

CDR3 protein	CDR3 DNA	D gene	V gene	J gene	clone size
CASTNGYTEAFF	TGTGCCAGCACGAATGGATACACTGAAGCTTTCTTT	NA	TRBV12-3/TRBV12-4	TRBJ1-1	NA
CASSQGRESPLHF	TGTGCCAGCTCACAGGGCCGGGAATCACCCCTCCACTTT	NA	TRBV18	TRBJ1-6	NA
CATSDSNARSNQPQHF	TGTGCCACCAGTGATTCGAACGCCCGTAGCAATCAGCCCCAGCATTTT	NA	TRBV24-1	TRBJ1-5	NA
CASSHGTTQETQYF	TGTGCCAGCAGCCACGGGACTACCCAAGAGACCCAGTACTTC	TRBD2	TRBV7-2	TRBJ2-5	many
CASRLPTGSGYTF	TGTGCCAGCAGGCTACCGACAGGGTCTGGCTACACCTTC	TRBD1	TRBV6-5	TRBJ1-2	many
CASSDISSTDTQYF	TGTGCCAGCAGTGACATCTCGAGCACAGATACGCAGTATTTT	NA	TRBV2	TRBJ2-3	NA
CSEAGNTEAFF	TGCAGTGAGGCAGGGAACACTGAAGCTTTCTTT	NA	TRBV20-1	TRBJ1-1	NA
CSAGAYYEQYF	TGCAGCGCCGGGGCCTACTACGAGCAGTACTTC	NA	TRBV29-1	TRBJ2-7	many
CASSRLHRGEAFF	TGTGCCAGCAGCCGGTTACACCGCGGGGAGGCTTTCTTT	NA	TRBV7-2	TRBJ1-1	NA
CATSDLGGTSSDTQYF	TGTGCCACCAGTGATTTGGGCGGGACTAGCAGCGATACGCAGTATTTT	TRBD2	TRBV24-1	TRBJ2-3	NA
CASSQVTGRYTDTQYF	TGTGCCAGCAGCCAAGTGACCGGGAGGTACACAGATACGCAGTATTTT	TRBD2	TRBV3-1	TRBJ2-3	NA
CASDWGSEAFF	TGTGCCAGCGACTGGGGCAGTGAAGCTTTCTTT	NA	TRBV2	TRBJ1-1	NA
CSASYNDGPLWGEQYF	TGCAGTGCTAGTTATAACGACGGCCCCCTCTGGGGCGAGCAGTACTTC	NA	TRBV20-1	TRBJ2-7	many
CASSIVQGNEQFF	TGTGCCAGCAGTATCGTCCAGGGTAATGAGCAGTTCTTC	NA	TRBV28	TRBJ2-1	few
CASSLSLGTTRYEQYF	TGTGCCAGCAGTTTAAGCCTGGGGACTACTCGCTACGAGCAGTACTTC	TRBD2	TRBV12-3/TRBV12-4	TRBJ2-7	few
CASGGGLNQPQHF	TGTGCCAGCGGGGGGGGGTTGAATCAGCCCCAGCATTTT	NA	TRBV28	TRBJ1-5	NA
CASGSDRGYIEQFF	TGTGCTAGTGGTTCGGACAGGGGTTATATCGAGCAGTTCTTC	TRBD1	TRBV12-5	TRBJ2-1	many
CAWTHTSSLDNEQFF	TGTGCCTGGACCCACACTAGCTCCTTAGACAATGAGCAGTTCTTC	NA	TRBV30	TRBJ2-1	few
CASSLATGVRTDTQYF	TGTGCCAGCAGCTTAGCAACAGGGGTTCGCACAGATACGCAGTATTTT	TRBD1	TRBV11-1	TRBJ2-3	NA
CASSWGQAYNEQFF	TGTGCCAGCAGTTGGGGACAAGCTTACAATGAGCAGTTCTTC	NA	TRBV28	TRBJ2-1	NA
CASSSSMTGDTQYF	TGTGCCAGCAGTTCCTCCATGACAGGGGATACGCAGTATTTT	TRBD1	TRBV12-3/TRBV12-4	TRBJ2-3	many
CASRLGQNQETQYF	TGTGCCAGCAGATTGGGACAGAACCAAGAGACCCAGTACTTC	TRBD1	TRBV6-6	TRBJ2-5	many
CASRVFQGALIEAFF	TGTGCCAGCAGGGTTTTTCAGGGGGCGTTGATCGAAGCTTTCTTT	TRBD1	TRBV6-1	TRBJ1-1	NA
CAWRGAGNGELFF	TGTGCCTGGAGGGGCGCAGGGAACGGGGAGCTGTTTTTT	NA	TRBV30	TRBJ2-2	NA
CASSPLVTQPQHF	TGTGCCAGCTCACCACTGGTGACTCAGCCCCAGCATTTT	NA	TRBV18	TRBJ1-5	NA
CASSDSPSLDINTEAFF	TGTGCCAGCAGTGACTCGCCTTCGCTGGACATTAACACTGAAGCTTTCTTT	NA	TRBV6-4	TRBJ1-1	NA
CASSGTGARATDTQYF	TGTGCCAGCAGTGGGACAGGGGCGAGAGCAACAGATACGCAGTATTTT	TRBD1	TRBV6-6	TRBJ2-3	NA
CASSLGDSTAEAFF	TGCGCCAGCAGCTTGGGTGACAGTACCGCAGAAGCTTTCTTT	NA	TRBV5-1	TRBJ1-1	many
CASSQSTGALLEQYF	TGCGCCAGCAGCCAATCGACAGGGGCTTTGCTCGAGCAGTACTTC	TRBD1	TRBV5-1	TRBJ2-7	many
CASQRDGIGYNEQFF	TGTGCCAGCCAAAGGGACGGGATAGGCTACAATGAGCAGTTCTTC	NA	TRBV7-2	TRBJ2-1	few
CASSALGTESYEQYF	TGTGCCAGCAGCGCACTTGGGACAGAGAGCTACGAGCAGTACTTC	TRBD1	TRBV9	TRBJ2-7	NA
CASSQVGYEQFF	TGCGCCAGCAGCCAAGTAGGCTATGAGCAGTTCTTC	NA	TRBV4-3	TRBJ2-1	many
CASSLGTGMAKNIQYF	TGTGCCAGCAGCTTAGGGACAGGGATGGCCAAAAACATTCAGTACTTC	TRBD1	TRBV7-6	TRBJ2-4	many
CASSLRPYEQYF	TGTGCCAGCAGCTTACGCCCCTACGAGCAGTACTTC	NA	TRBV7-2	TRBJ2-7	many
CASSYSEFFGSLSPLHF	TGTGCCAGCAGTTACTCAGAGTTCTTTGGCAGCCTTTCACCCCTCCACTTT	NA	TRBV6-5	TRBJ1-6	NA
CASSYVPGLAGGTDTQYF	TGTGCCAGCAGCTACGTCCCGGGACTAGCGGGTGGCACAGATACGCAGTATTTT	TRBD2	TRBV5-5	TRBJ2-3	NA
CSALRTGGNQPQHF	TGCAGTGCTCTAAGGACAGGGGGCAATCAGCCCCAGCATTTT	TRBD1	TRBV20-1	TRBJ1-5	few
CASSLGGGDPTEAFF	TGCGCCAGCAGCTTGGGGGGCGGGGACCCCACTGAAGCTTTCTTT	NA	TRBV5-1	TRBJ1-1	NA
CASSFLADSNQPQHF	TGTGCCAGCAGCTTTCTGGCAGATAGCAATCAGCCCCAGCATTTT	NA	TRBV11-2	TRBJ1-5	few
CASSPDSLPSYEQYF	TGTGCCAGTAGCCCGGACAGTCTCCCTTCCTACGAGCAGTACTTC	NA	TRBV19	TRBJ2-7	NA
CASSLASSGKVETQYF	TGTGCCAGCAGCTTAGCGTCTAGCGGGAAGGTAGAGACCCAGTACTTC	TRBD2	TRBV7-2	TRBJ2-5	NA